This T cell receptor (beta chain) originates from a study of T-cell memory formation after mild COVID-19. Across the whole study: Among the donors, TCR clusters were largely specific to each donor.

Whole-study findings and limits: Clones that shrank (day 15 to 85) were balanced CD4/CD8, whereas later expanders leaned CD4+. Researchers report contracting CD4+ clones mostly in CM and EM, with CD8+ clones in EMRA.

This CDR3 has 16 amino acids. The V and J ends lost 5 bases and 2 bases respectively, with 16 bases between them. Notes on this clonotype: Its antigen is unknown.

5'RACE with constant-segment primers yielded barcoded, UMI-tagged TCR alpha and TCR beta cDNA libraries. TCRdb re-called the 5' RACE reads with MiXCR, one entry per CDR3 protein. Here the sample spans 200,000 to 250,000 distinct CDR3 sequences, roughly 30% being singletons. The chain employs TRBV12-3 or TRBV12-4 and TRBJ1-5; tentative D call: TRBD1 (6 bases). The TCR comes from an adult woman who had mild COVID-19 (a few samples of this study predate the infection). Cell type and time point are not known. Source material: PBMCs or a T cell subset sorted from them (not recorded which). The chain's CDR3 is CASSPRQGSGNQPQHF. Here the CDR3 DNA reads TGTGCCAGCAGTCCAAGGCAGGGGTCGGGCAATCAGCCCCAGCATTTT.